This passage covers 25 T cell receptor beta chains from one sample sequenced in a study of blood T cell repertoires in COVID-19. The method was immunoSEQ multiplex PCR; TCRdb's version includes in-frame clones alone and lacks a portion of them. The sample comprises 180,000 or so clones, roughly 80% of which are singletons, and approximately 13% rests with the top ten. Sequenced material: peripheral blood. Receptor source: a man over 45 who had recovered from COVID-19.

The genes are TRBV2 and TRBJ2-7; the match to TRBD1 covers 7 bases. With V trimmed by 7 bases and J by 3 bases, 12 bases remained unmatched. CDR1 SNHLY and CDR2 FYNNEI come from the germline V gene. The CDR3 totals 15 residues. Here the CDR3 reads CASIEAGTAYYEQYF. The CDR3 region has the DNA TGTGCCAGCATCGAAGCCGGGACAGCTTACTACGAGCAGTACTTC.

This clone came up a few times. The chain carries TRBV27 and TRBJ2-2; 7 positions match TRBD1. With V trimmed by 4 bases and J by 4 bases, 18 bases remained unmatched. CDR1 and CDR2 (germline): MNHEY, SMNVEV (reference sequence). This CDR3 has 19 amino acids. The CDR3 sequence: CASSSRTIRGRRPTGELFF. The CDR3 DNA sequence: TGTGCCAGCAGTTCCCGAACAATAAGGGGGCGAAGACCCACCGGGGAGCTGTTTTTT.

CDR3 sequence reads: CASSPSSGPSYEQYF. CDR3 DNA: TGTGCCAGCAGCCCGTCTAGCGGGCCCTCCTACGAGCAGTACTTC. V is TRBV11-1 and J is TRBJ2-7; 8 bases line up with TRBD2. J lost 0 bases, V lost 5 bases, and 6 bases had no gene match. CDR3 length: 15 residues. CDR1 is SGHAT, CDR2 FQDESV, per germline (reference sequence).

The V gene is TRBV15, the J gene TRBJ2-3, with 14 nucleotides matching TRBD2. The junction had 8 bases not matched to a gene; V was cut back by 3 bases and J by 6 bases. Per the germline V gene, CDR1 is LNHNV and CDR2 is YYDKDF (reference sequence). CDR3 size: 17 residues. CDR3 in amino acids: CATSSYGTSGSGDTQYF. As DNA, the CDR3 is TGTGCCACCAGCAGCTATGGGACTAGCGGGAGTGGGGATACGCAGTATTTT.

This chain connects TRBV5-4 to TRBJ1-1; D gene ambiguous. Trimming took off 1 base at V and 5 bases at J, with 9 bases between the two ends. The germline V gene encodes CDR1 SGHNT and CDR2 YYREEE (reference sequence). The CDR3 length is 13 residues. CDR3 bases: TGTGCCAGCAGCTTGCCGGGGAGGACTGAAGCTTTCTTT. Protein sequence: CASSLPGRTEAFF. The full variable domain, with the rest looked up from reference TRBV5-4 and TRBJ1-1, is ETGVTQSPTHLIKTRGQQVTLRCSSQSGHNTVSWYQQALGQGPQFIFQYYREEENGRGNFPPRFSGLQFPNYSSELNVNALELDDSALYLCASSLPGRTEAFFGQGTRLTVV.

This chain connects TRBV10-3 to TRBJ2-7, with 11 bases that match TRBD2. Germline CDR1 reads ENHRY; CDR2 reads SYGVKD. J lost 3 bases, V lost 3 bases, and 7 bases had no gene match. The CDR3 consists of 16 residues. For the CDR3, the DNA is TGTGCCATCAGTGATTTGGTCGGGACTAGCGGCTACGAGCAGTACTTC. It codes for CAISDLVGTSGYEQYF.

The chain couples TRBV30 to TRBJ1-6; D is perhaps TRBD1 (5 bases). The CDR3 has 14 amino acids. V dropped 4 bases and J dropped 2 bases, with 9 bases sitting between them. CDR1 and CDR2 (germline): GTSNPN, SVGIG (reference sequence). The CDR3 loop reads CAWTQGTYNSPLHF. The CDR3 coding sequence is TGTGCCTGGACCCAGGGTACCTATAATTCACCCCTCCACTTT. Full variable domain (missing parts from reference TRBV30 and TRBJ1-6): SQTIHQWPATLVQPVGSPLSLECTVEGTSNPNLYWYRQAAGRGLQLLFYSVGIGQISSEVPQNLSASRPQDRQFILSSKKLLLSDSGFYLCAWTQGTYNSPLHFGNGTRLTVT.

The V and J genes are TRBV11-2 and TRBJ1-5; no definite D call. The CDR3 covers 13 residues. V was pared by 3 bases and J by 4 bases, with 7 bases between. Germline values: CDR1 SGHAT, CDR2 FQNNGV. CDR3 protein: CASSLASNQPQHF. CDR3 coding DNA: TGTGCCAGCAGCTTGGCCAGTAATCAGCCCCAGCATTTT.

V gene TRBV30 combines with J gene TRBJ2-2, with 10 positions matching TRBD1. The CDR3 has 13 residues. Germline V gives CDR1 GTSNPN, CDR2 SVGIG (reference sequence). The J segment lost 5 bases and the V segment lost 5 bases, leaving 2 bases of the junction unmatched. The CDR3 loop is CAWDRGPTGELFF. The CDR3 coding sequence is TGTGCCTGGGACAGGGGGCCGACCGGGGAGCTGTTTTTT.

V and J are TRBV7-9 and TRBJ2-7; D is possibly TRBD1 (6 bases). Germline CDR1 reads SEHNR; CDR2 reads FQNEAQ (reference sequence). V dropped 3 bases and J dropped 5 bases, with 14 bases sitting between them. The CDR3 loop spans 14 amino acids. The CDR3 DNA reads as TGTGCCAGCAGCTTTAACAGGGAAACCCACGAGCAGTACTTC. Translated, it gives CASSFNRETHEQYF.

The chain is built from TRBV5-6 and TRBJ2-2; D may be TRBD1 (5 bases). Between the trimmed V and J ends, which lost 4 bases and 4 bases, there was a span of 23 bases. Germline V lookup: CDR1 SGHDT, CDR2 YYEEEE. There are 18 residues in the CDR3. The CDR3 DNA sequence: TGTGCCAGCAGCCCACCCGATGGCCTGGGGCTGGGCACCGGGGAGCTGTTTTTT. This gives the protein CASSPPDGLGLGTGELFF.

The CDR3 spells CASSTRQNTNYGYTF. The CDR3 region has the DNA TGTGCCAGCAGTACCCGACAGAATACTAACTATGGCTACACCTTC. The gene calls are TRBV6-5 and TRBJ1-2, with D maybe TRBD1 (5 bases). Germline values: CDR1 MNHEY, CDR2 SVGAGI. This CDR3 contains 15 residues. V was shortened by 5 bases and J by 0 bases, with 13 bases between the two germline ends.

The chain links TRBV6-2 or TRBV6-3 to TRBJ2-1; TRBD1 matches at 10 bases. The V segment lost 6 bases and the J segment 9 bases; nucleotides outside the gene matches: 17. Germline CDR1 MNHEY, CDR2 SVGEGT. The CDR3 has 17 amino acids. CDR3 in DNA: TGTGCCAGCAGCCCTGACAGGGGGCGCGGGAGATCTGTTGAGCAGTTCTTC. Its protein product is CASSPDRGRGRSVEQFF.

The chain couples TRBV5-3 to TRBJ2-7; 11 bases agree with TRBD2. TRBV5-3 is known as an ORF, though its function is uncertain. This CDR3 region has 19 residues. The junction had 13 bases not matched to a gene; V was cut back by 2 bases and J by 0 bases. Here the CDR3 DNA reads TGTGCCAGAAGCTTTATTGCTACTAGCGGGAGCATTTGCTCCTACGAGCAGTACTTC. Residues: CARSFIATSGSICSYEQYF.

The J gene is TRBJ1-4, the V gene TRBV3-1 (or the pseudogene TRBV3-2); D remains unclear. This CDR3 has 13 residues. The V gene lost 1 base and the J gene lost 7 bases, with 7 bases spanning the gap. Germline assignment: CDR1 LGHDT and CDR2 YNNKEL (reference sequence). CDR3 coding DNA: TGTGCCAGCAGCCAAGGGAGGTTTGAAAAACTGTTTTTT. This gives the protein CASSQGRFEKLFF.

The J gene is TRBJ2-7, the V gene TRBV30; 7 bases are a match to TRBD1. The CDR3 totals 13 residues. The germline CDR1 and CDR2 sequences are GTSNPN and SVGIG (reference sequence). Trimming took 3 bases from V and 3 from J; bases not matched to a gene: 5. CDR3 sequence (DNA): TGTGCCTGGAGCACAAGACAGGGCTACGAGCAGTACTTC. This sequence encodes CAWSTRQGYEQYF.

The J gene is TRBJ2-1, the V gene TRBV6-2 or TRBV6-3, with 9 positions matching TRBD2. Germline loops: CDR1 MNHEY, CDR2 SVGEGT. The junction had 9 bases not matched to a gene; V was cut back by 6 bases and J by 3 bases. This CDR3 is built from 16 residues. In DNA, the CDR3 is TGTGCCAGCAGCTCTAATAGCGGGGGAAGCTACAATGAGCAGTTCTTC. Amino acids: CASSSNSGGSYNEQFF.

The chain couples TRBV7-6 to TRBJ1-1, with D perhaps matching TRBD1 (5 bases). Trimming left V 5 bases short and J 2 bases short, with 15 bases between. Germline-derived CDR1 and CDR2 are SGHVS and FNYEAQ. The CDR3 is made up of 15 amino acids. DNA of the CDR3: TGTGCCAGCAGCCCGCAGCCGACAGTAAACACTGAAGCTTTCTTT. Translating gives CASSPQPTVNTEAFF.

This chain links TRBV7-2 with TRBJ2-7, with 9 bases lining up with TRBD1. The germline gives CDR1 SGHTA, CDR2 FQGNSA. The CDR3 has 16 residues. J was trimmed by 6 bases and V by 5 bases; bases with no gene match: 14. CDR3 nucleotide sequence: TGTGCCAGCAGCCATAGTCCCGGGACAGGGAAGGGCGAGCAGTACTTC. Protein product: CASSHSPGTGKGEQYF.

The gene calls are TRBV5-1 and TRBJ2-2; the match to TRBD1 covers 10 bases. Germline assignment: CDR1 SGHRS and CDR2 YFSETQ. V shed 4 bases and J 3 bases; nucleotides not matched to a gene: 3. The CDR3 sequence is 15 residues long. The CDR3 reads CASSPGTGDTGELFF. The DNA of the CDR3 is TGCGCCAGCAGCCCCGGGACAGGGGACACCGGGGAGCTGTTTTTT.

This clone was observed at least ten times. Here the CDR3 reads CASSETGTGGRWGYTF. The CDR3 bases are TGTGCCAGCAGCGAAACCGGGACAGGGGGGCGGTGGGGCTACACCTTC. The chain recombines TRBV2 with TRBJ1-2; 11 positions agree with TRBD1. Germline CDR1 SNHLY, CDR2 FYNNEI. The V and J ends lost 6 bases and 8 bases, in that order; junction bases with no gene match: 14. The CDR3 totals 16 residues. The full variable domain, with the rest looked up from reference TRBV2 and TRBJ1-2, is EPEVTQTPSHQVTQMGQEVILRCVPISNHLYFYWYRQILGQKVEFLVSFYNNEISEKSEIFDDQFSVERPDGSNFTLKIRSTKLEDSAMYFCASSETGTGGRWGYTFGSGTRLTVV.

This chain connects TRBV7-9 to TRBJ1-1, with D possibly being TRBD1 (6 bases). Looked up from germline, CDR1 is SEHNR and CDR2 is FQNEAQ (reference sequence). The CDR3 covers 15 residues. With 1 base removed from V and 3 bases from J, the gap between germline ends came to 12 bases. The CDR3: CASSLGPGVYTEAFF. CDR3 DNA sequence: TGTGCCAGCAGCTTAGGGCCAGGGGTGTACACTGAAGCTTTCTTT.

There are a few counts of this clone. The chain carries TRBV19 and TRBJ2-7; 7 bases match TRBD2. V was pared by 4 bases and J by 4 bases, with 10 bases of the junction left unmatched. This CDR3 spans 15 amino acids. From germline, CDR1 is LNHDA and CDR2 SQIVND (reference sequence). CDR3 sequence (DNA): TGTGCCAGTAGTACGGTAGCGGGCGCCTTGTACGAGCAGTACTTC. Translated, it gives CASSTVAGALYEQYF. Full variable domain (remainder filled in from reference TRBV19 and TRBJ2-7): DGGITQSPKYLFRKEGQNVTLSCEQNLNHDAMYWYRQDPGQGLRLIYYSQIVNDFQKGDIAEGYSVSREKKESFPLTVTSAQKNPTAFYLCASSTVAGALYEQYFGPGTRLTVT.

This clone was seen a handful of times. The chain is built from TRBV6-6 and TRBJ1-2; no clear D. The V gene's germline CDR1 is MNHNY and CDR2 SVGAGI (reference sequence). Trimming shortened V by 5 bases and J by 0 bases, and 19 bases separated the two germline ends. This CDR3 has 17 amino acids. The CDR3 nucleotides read TGTGCCAGCAGTCCCGGACTCCTCACCAAGGCTAACTATGGCTACACCTTC. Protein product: CASSPGLLTKANYGYTF.

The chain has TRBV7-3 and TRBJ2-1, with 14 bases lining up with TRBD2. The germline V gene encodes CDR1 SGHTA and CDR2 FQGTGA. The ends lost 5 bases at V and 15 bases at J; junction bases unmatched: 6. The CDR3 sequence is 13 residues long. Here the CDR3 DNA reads TGTGCCAGCAGCATGGGACTAGCGGGAGTATCGTTCTTC. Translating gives CASSMGLAGVSFF.